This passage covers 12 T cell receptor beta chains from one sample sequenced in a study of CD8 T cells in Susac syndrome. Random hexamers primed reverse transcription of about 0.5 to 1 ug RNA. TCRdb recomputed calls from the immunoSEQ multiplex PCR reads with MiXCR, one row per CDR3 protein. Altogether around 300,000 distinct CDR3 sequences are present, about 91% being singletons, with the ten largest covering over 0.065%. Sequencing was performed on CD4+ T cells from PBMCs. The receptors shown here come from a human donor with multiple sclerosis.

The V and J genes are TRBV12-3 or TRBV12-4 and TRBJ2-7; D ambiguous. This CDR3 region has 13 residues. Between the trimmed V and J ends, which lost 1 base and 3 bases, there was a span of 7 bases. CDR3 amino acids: CASSLGRYYEQYF. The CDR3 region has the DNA TGTGCCAGCAGTTTAGGGCGGTACTACGAGCAGTACTTC.

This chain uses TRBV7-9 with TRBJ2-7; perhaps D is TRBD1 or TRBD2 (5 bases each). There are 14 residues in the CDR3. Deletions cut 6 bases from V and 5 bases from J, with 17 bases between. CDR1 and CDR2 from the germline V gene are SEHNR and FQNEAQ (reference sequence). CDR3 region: CASSSIPSGHEQYF. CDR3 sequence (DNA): TGTGCCAGCAGTTCAATTCCGTCGGGGCACGAGCAGTACTTC.

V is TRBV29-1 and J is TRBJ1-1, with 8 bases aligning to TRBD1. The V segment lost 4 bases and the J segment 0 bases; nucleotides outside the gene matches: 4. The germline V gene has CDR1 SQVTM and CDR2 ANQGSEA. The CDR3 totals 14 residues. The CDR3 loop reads CSVVVRGLNTEAFF. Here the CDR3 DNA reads TGCAGCGTTGTGGTCAGGGGGCTGAACACTGAAGCTTTCTTT.

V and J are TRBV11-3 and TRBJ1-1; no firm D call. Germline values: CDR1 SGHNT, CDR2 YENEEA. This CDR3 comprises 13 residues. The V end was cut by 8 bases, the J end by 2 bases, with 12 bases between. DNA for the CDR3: TGTGCCAGCTCGGCAGGTGCTAACACTGAAGCTTTCTTT. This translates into CASSAGANTEAFF.

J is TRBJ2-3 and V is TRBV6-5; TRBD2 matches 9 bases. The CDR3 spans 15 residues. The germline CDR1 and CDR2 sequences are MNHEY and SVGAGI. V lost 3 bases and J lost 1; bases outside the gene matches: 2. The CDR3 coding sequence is TGTGCCAGCAGTTATAGCGGGGGAGGCACAGATACGCAGTATTTT. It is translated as CASSYSGGGTDTQYF.

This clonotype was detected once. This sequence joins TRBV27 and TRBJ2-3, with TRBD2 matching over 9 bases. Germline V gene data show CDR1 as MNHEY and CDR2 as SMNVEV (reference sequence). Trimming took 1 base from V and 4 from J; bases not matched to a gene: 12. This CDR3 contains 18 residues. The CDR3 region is CASSLYGLAGKGSDTQYF. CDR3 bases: TGTGCCAGCAGTTTATACGGGCTAGCGGGAAAGGGTTCAGATACGCAGTATTTT.

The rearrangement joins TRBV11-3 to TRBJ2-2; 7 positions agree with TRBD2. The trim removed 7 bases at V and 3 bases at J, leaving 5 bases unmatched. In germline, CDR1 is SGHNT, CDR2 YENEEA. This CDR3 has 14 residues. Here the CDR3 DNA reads TGTGCCAGCACCCGGGAGGCAGACACCGGGGAGCTGTTTTTT. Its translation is CASTREADTGELFF.

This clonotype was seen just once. CDR3 protein: CASSRQGPNTGELFF. The CDR3 DNA follows: TGTGCCAGCAGTAGACAGGGGCCGAACACCGGGGAGCTGTTTTTT. The J gene is TRBJ2-2, the V gene TRBV6-1, with 8 nucleotides matching TRBD1. The CDR3 is made up of 15 amino acids. With 5 bases clipped from V and 0 bases from J, the junction kept 2 bases outside the gene matches. The germline CDR1 and CDR2 sequences are MNHNS and SASEGT.

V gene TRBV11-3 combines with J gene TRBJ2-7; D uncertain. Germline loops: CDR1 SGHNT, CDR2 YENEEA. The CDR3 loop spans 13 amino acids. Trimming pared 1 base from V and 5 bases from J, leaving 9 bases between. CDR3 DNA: TGTGCCAGCAGCTTAGTGGGGTTCGACGAGCAGTACTTC. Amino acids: CASSLVGFDEQYF.

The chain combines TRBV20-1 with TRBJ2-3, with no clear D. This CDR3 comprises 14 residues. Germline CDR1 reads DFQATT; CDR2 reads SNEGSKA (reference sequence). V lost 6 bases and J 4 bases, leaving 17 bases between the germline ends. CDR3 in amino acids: CSAPKAGRADTQYF. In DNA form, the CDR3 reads TGCAGTGCCCCGAAGGCCGGTAGGGCAGATACGCAGTATTTT.

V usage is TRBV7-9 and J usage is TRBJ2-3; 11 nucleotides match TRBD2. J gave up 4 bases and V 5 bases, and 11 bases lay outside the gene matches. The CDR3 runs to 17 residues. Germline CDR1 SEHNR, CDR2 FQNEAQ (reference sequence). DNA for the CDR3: TGTGCCAGCAGCGTGAGGAAACTAGCGGGAGTCGCAGATACGCAGTATTTT. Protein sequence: CASSVRKLAGVADTQYF.

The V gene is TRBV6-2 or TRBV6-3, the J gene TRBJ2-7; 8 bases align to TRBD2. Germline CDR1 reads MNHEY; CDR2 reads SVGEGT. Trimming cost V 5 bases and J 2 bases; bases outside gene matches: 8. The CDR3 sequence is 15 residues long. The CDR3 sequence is CASSRTAGVAYEQYF. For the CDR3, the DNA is TGTGCCAGCAGTAGGACAGCGGGAGTGGCCTACGAGCAGTACTTC.